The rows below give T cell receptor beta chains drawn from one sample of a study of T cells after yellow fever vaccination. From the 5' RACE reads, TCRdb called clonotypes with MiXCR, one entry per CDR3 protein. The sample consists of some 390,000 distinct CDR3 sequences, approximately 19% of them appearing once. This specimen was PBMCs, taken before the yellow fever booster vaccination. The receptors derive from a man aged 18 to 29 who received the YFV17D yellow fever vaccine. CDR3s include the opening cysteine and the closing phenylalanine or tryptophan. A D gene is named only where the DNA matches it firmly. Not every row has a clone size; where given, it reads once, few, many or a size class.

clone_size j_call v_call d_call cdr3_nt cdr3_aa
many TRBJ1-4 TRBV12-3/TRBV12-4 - TGTGCCAGCAGTTTAGACTTACAAGCGGGCCCGTCCGAAAAACTGTTTTTT CASSLDLQAGPSEKLFF
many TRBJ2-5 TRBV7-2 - TGTGCCAGCAGGAAAGACAGGATCCAAGAGACCCAGTACTTC CASRKDRIQETQYF
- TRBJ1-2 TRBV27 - TGTGCCAGCTGGGGCCGGGTGCGGGGCTACACCTTC CASWGRVRGYTF
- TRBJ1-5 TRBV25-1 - TGTGCCAGCAGTGAAGCAGGCTACGGGCAGCCCCAGCATTTT CASSEAGYGQPQHF
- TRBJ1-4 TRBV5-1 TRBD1 TGCGCCAGCAGCATGGGACAGGGTGGTGAAAAACTGTTTTTT CASSMGQGGEKLFF
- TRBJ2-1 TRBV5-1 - TGCGCCAGCAGCCTCGGGGTAGCGGCCTACAATGAGCAGTTCTTC CASSLGVAAYNEQFF
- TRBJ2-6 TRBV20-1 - TGCAGTGCTAATGGGGCCAACGTCCTGACTTTC CSANGANVLTF
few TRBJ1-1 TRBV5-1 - TGCGCCAGCAGCTTGGGACTTGGGGGCGCGAACACTGAAGCTTTCTTT CASSLGLGGANTEAFF
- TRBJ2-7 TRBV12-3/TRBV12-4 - TGTGCCAGCAGTCCCTTTTTCGGGTCCTACGAGCAGTACTTC CASSPFFGSYEQYF
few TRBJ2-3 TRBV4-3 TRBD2 TGCGCCAGCAGCCAATCTACGGGACTAGCGGGGGGGCCGACAGATACGCAGTATTTT CASSQSTGLAGGPTDTQYF
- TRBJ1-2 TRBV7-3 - TGTGCCAGCAGCTTAACGGGGAGAGGGGCAACAGATGGCTACACCTTC CASSLTGRGATDGYTF
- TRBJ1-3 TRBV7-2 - TGTGCCAGCAGCTTAGCGGGAGGGACGGCTTCTGGAAACACCATATATTTT CASSLAGGTASGNTIYF
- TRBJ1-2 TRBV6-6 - TGTGCCAGCAGGACCTCCCCAGGGATCTCTGGCTACACCTTC CASRTSPGISGYTF
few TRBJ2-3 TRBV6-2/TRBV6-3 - TGTGCCAGCAGTTACACAGCGAGCACAGATACGCAGTATTTT CASSYTASTDTQYF
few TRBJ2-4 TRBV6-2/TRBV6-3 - TGTGCCAGCAGTAACCCAGGAGGTGCCAAAAACATTCAGTACTTC CASSNPGGAKNIQYF
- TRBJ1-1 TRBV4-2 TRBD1 TGTGCCAGCAGCCAACTGGACAGGGCCAACACTGAAGCTTTCTTT CASSQLDRANTEAFF
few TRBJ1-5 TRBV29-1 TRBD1 TGCAGCGTTGAAGTAGGACAGGATCAGCCCCAGCATTTT CSVEVGQDQPQHF
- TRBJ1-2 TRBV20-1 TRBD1 TGCAGTGCTAGCACGTACGGACAGGGGGATTATGGCTATGGCTACACCTTC CSASTYGQGDYGYGYTF